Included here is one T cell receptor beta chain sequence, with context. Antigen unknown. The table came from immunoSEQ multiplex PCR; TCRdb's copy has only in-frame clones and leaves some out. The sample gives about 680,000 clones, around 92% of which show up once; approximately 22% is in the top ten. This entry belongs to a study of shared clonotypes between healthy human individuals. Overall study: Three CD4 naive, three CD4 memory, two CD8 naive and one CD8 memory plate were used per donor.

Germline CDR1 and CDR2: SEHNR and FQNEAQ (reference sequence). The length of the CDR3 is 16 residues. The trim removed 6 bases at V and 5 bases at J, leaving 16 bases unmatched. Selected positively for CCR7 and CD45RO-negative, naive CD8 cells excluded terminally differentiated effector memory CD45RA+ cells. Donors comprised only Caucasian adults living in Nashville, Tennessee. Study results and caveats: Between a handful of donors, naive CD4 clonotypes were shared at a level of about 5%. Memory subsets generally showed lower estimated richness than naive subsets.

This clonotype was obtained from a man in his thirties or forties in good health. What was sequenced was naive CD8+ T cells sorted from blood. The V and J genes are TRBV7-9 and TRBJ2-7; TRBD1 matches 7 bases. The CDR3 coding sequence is TGTGCCAGCAGGACAGGGATTTTAGGGGAAGTCGACGAGCAGTACTTC. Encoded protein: CASRTGILGEVDEQYF.